This note documents a single T cell receptor (beta chain) sequence. The antigen remains undetermined. Primers for the PCR totalled 60 Vbeta and 13 Jbeta. The method was immunoSEQ multiplex PCR; TCRdb's version includes in-frame clones alone and lacks a portion of them. This sample lists 130,000 or so clones; its ten largest clones have about 1.5%. The CDR3 is made up of 15 amino acids. Germline CDR1 SGHAT, CDR2 FQNNGV. The V segment lost 5 bases and the J segment 1 base; nucleotides outside the gene matches: 4. This sample was included in a study of cytomegalovirus exposure and HLA in healthy donors. Overall study findings and caveats: For most TCR beta V segments, an earlier analysis put the productive rate at about 87% or about 30% of the time. When analyzed later, a missense DCLRE1C variant was found to be linked to TCR beta V- and J-gene trimming. Among the CMV-associated chains, a few were confirmed in vitro as specific for CMV antigens.

The receptor comes from a woman aged 40-49 years in good health and CMV-seropositive. This sequence joins TRBV11-2 and TRBJ2-5; 10 bases fit TRBD1. The sequenced material came from PBMCs. CDR3 in DNA: TGTGCCAGCAGCGACCGGGACAGGGGCCAAGAGACCCAGTACTTC. Translating it yields CASSDRDRGQETQYF.